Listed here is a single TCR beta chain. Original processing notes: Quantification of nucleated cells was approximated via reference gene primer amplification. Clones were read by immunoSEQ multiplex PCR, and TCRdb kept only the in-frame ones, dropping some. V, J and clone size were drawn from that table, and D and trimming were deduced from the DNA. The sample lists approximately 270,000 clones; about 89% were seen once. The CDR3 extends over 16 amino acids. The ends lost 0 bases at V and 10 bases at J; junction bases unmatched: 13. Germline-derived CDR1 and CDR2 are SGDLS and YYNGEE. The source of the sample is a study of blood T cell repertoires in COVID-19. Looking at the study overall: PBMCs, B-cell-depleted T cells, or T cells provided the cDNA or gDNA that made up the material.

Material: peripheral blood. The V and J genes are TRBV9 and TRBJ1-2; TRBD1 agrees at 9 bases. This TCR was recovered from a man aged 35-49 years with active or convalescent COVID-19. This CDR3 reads CASSVGGTGLRKAYTF. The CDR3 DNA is TGTGCCAGCAGCGTAGGGGGGACAGGGCTCCGAAAGGCCTACACCTTC.